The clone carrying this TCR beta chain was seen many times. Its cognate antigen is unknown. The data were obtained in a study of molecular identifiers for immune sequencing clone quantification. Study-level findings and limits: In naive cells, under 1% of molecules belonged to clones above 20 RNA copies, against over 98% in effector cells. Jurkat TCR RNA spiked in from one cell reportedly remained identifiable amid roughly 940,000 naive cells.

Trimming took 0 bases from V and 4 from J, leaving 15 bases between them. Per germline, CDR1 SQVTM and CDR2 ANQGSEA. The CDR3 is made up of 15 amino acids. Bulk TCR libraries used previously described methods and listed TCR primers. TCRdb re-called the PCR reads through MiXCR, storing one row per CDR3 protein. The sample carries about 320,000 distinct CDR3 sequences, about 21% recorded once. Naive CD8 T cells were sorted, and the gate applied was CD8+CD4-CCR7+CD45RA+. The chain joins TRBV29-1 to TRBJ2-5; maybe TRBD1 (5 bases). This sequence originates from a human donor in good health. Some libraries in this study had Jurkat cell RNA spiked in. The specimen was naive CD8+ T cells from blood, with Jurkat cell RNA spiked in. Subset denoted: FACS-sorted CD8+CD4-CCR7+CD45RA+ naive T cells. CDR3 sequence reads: CSVEDFVSGRETQYF. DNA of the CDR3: TGCAGCGTTGAAGATTTCGTCTCAGGGCGAGAGACCCAGTACTTC.